The present entry profiles one TCR beta chain with its context. The target antigen is unknown. Since a much larger clone is just one base distant, this may be a read error. Patients who underwent sequencing had shown CD8+CD57+ cell expansion by flow cytometry. All participating patients were living with severe acquired aplastic anemia. Profiling of TCR beta VDJ combinations and CDR3 sequences used genomic DNA as template. TCRdb independently ran MiXCR on the reads; one entry per CDR3 protein. The table lists about 120,000 distinct CDR3 sequences, 50% to 60% of them singletons. These data belong to a study of CD8+CD57+ T cells in acquired aplastic anemia. Study summary: Sorted CD4+ and CD8+ cells yielded around 3.3 ug of DNA on average.

Whole-study results and caveats: Fewer than 30 CD8+ CDR3 sequences were shared between patients and controls. Between the patient and control groups, CD8+ Simpson's diversity did not differ significantly.

Looked up from germline, CDR1 is DFQATT and CDR2 is SNEGSKA (reference sequence). The length of the CDR3 is 15 residues. The rearrangement uses TRBV20-1 and TRBJ2-4; unclear D gene. The material sequenced was sorted CD4+, CD8+, or CD8+CD57+ T cells (not recorded which) from PBMCs. This receptor was taken from a human donor with aplastic anemia. The CDR3 DNA is TGCAGTGCAATCGACCGTGACGGAGCCAAAAACACTCAGTACTTC. This translates into CSAIDRDGAKNTQYF.